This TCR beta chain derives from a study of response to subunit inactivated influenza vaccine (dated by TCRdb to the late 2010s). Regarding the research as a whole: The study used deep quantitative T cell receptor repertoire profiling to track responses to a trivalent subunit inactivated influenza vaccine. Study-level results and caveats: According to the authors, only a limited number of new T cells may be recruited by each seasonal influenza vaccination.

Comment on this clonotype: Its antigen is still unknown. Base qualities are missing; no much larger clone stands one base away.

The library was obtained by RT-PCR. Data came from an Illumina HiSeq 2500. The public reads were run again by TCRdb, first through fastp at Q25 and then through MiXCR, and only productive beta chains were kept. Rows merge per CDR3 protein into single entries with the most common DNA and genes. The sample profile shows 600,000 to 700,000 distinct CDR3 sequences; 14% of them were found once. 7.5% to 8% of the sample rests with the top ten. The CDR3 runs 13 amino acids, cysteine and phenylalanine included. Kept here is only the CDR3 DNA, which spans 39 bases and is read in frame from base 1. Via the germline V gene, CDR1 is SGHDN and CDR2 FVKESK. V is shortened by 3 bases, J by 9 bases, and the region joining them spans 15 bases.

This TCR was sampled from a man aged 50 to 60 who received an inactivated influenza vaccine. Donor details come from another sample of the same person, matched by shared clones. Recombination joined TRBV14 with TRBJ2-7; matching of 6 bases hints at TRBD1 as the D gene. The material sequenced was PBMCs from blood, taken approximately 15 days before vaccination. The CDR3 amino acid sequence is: CASSQGRDNRQYF. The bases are TGTGCCAGCAGCCAGGGACGGGACAATCGGCAGTACTTC.